The clone carrying this T cell receptor beta chain appeared a few times. There are 13 residues in the CDR3. The germline CDR1 and CDR2 sequences are MDHEN and SYDVKM. With 6 bases removed from V and 5 bases from J, the gap between germline ends came to 10 bases. TCRdb analysed the 5' RACE reads with MiXCR anew, one entry per CDR3 protein. The sample includes around 43,000 distinct CDR3 sequences, 18% of them seen just once. The sequence came from a female donor with breast cancer. The specimen sequenced was naive CD4+ T cells sorted from a lymph node. Subset specified: naive CD4+ T cells, CD4+CD45RA+CD25-. The chain employs TRBV28 and TRBJ2-2; D possibly uses TRBD1 or TRBD2 (5 bases each). CDR3 residues: CASSLWGTGELFF. The CDR3 region has the DNA TGTGCCAGCAGCTTGTGGGGGACCGGGGAGCTGTTTTTT.